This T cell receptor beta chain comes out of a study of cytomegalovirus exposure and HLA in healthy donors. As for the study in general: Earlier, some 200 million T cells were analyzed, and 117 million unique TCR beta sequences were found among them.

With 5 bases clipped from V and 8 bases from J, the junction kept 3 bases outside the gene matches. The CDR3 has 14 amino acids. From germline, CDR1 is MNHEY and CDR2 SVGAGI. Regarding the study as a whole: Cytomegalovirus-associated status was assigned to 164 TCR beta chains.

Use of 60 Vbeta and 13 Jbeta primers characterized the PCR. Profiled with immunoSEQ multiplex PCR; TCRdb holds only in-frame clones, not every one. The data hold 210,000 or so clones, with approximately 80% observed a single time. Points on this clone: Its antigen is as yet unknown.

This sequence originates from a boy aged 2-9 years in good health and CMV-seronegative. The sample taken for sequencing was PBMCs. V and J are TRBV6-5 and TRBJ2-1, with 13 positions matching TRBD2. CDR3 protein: CASSKGLAGDEQFF. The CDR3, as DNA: TGTGCCAGCAGTAAAGGACTAGCGGGAGATGAGCAGTTCTTC.